Below are 19 T cell receptor beta chains sequenced from a single sample in a study of shared T cell receptors in the human thymus (dated by TCRdb to the early 2020s). The library was prepared using the immunoSEQ multiplex PCR assay. Entries here come from immuneACCESS through TCRdb and include only in-frame sequences with V and J called. Some clones fail to appear in such tables; in the studies checked, an unresolved V gene covers under half of the shortfall, and the cause of the remainder is unknown. The sample records hundreds of thousands of clones, 78% of which are singletons. The biggest ten clones account for about 0.013% of the sample. A further study also used this sample, focusing on human thymus T cells.

Material: thymocytes. The receptor source for this set is a boy under two years old with a congenital heart defect. Donor details come from another sample of the same person, matched by shared clones.

This chain links TRBV6-5 with TRBJ2-5; D not certain. CDR3 length equals 14 residues. The V and J ends lost 9 bases and 8 bases respectively, with 22 bases between them. CDR1 MNHEY and CDR2 SVGAGI come from the germline V gene. The DNA of the CDR3 is TGTGCCAGGAGCCCGACGTCCCTACTAACAACCCAGTACTTC. Translation: CARSPTSLLTTQYF.

In its sample, this clone was seen a few times. This chain links TRBV30 with TRBJ2-7; 8 bases match TRBD1. The length of the CDR3 is 14 residues. Unmatched junction bases numbered 7, after V lost 3 bases and J lost 3 bases. Germline loops: CDR1 GTSNPN, CDR2 SVGIG (reference sequence). The DNA for the CDR3 is TGTGCCTGGAGCACAGGGGGGTTCGGCTACGAGCAGTACTTC. Its translation is CAWSTGGFGYEQYF.

The rearrangement uses TRBV27 and TRBJ2-2, with TRBD1 matching 10 bases. Germline V gene lookup returns CDR1 MNHEY and CDR2 SMNVEV (reference sequence). CDR3 length: 14 residues. V shed 8 bases, J shed 7 bases, and the junction held 7 bases outside the gene matches. CDR3 loop: CASCRTGGNGELFF. The DNA for the CDR3 is TGTGCCAGCTGCCGGACAGGGGGGAACGGGGAGCTGTTTTTT.

The V gene is TRBV4-3, the J gene TRBJ2-7; D may be TRBD1 (5 bases). The CDR3 totals 15 residues. CDR1 is LGHNA, CDR2 YSLEER, per germline. With 0 bases removed from V and 5 bases from J, the gap between germline ends came to 14 bases. In DNA, the CDR3 is TGCGCCAGCAGCCAAGATCCGGCGACCAGGGACGAGCAGTACTTC. This codes for CASSQDPATRDEQYF.

This sequence joins TRBV28 and TRBJ2-3; 8 nucleotides align to TRBD1. The CDR3 is made up of 19 amino acids. Germline-derived CDR1 and CDR2 are MDHEN and SYDVKM. The V and J ends lost 7 bases and 0 bases, in that order; junction bases with no gene match: 18. The CDR3 region is CASIRDRGRRRDSTDTQYF. CDR3 bases: TGTGCCAGCATTCGAGACAGGGGTAGGAGGCGGGATAGCACAGATACGCAGTATTTT.

V and J are TRBV9 and TRBJ2-1; D might be TRBD2 (6 bases). The germline V gene encodes CDR1 SGDLS and CDR2 YYNGEE. With 7 bases removed from V and 13 bases from J, the gap between germline ends came to 15 bases. There are 11 residues in the CDR3. Written as DNA, the CDR3 is TGTGCCAGCCAAGGACGGGGGAGTCAGTTCTTC. Translation gives CASQGRGSQFF.

The chain recombines TRBV19 with TRBJ2-2, with TRBD2 identical over 11 bases. J gave up 8 bases and V 6 bases, and 8 bases lay outside the gene matches. The germline V gene has CDR1 LNHDA and CDR2 SQIVND (reference sequence). The length of the CDR3 is 15 residues. Written as DNA, the CDR3 is TGTGCCAGTAGGACGGGACTAGCGGTTGCGGGGGAGCTGTTTTTT. The encoded protein is CASRTGLAVAGELFF.

This clone has more than one count but fewer than ten. The V and J genes are TRBV7-2 and TRBJ2-7; 8 bases are shared with TRBD2. The CDR3 spans 14 residues. Germline lookup yields CDR1 SGHTA and CDR2 FQGNSA. Trimming cost V 7 bases and J 4 bases; bases outside gene matches: 9. CDR3 residues: CASTWRGAGYEQYF. CDR3 in DNA: TGTGCCAGCACCTGGCGGGGGGCGGGTTACGAGCAGTACTTC. The full variable domain, with the rest looked up from reference TRBV7-2 and TRBJ2-7, is GAGVSQSPSNKVTEKGKDVELRCDPISGHTALYWYRQSLGQGLEFLIYFQGNSAPDKSGLPSDRFSAERTGGSVSTLTIQRTQQEDSAVYLCASTWRGAGYEQYFGPGTRLTVT.

This clone was detected only a few times. The germline gene is not matched at one end of the junction; a read error may be the cause. The genes are TRBV7-2 and TRBJ2-5, with D perhaps matching TRBD2 (5 bases). Germline assignment: CDR1 SGHTA and CDR2 FQGNSA. The CDR3 is made up of 17 amino acids. As DNA, the CDR3 is TGTGCCAGCAGCCTAGCCCGACTTCTAGCCCACACGGAGACCCAGTACTTC. It encodes CASSLARLLAHTETQYF.

This clone has only a few counts. The chain links TRBV5-4 to TRBJ2-5; TRBD1 matches 8 bases. The last part of the DNA fits TRBJ2-7 better; the J call may be wrong. CDR1 is SGHNT and CDR2 is YYREEE in the germline V gene (reference sequence). The CDR3 is made up of 17 amino acids. The CDR3 DNA follows: TGTGCCAGCAGCTACGGACAGGGAAAGGAGGTACCGTACGAGCAGTACTTC. The encoded protein is CASSYGQGKEVPYEQYF.

The chain combines TRBV5-1 with TRBJ2-1; TRBD2 aligns across 7 bases. This CDR3 comprises 17 residues. After removal of 2 bases from V and 0 bases from J, the junction contained 8 bases not matched to a gene. Germline CDR1 and CDR2: SGHRS and YFSETQ. CDR3 nucleotides: TGCGCCAGCAGCTTACTAACTAGCGAGAGCTCCTACAATGAGCAGTTCTTC. Amino acid sequence: CASSLLTSESSYNEQFF.

The V and J genes are TRBV7-3 and TRBJ2-3; TRBD1 aligns across 9 bases. Germline assignment: CDR1 SGHTA and CDR2 FQGTGA. CDR3 size: 15 residues. With 0 bases clipped from V and 4 bases from J, the junction kept 2 bases outside the gene matches. The CDR3 spells CASSLTGQGSDTQYF. The CDR3 DNA sequence: TGTGCCAGCAGCTTAACCGGACAGGGGTCAGATACGCAGTATTTT.

The chain is built from TRBV5-6 and TRBJ2-5, with a possible D match to TRBD2 (5 bases). V was pared by 1 base and J by 5 bases, with 12 bases between. The CDR3 is made up of 14 amino acids. Germline V gene data show CDR1 as SGHDT and CDR2 as YYEEEE. In DNA, the CDR3 is TGTGCCAGCAGCTTGAGAGGGCGGGTGGAGACCCAGTACTTC. It codes for CASSLRGRVETQYF.

This chain joins TRBV9 and TRBJ2-5; 8 positions agree with TRBD2. J lost 5 bases, V lost 3 bases, and 12 bases had no gene match. This CDR3 spans 16 amino acids. Germline V gene sequence: CDR1 SGDLS, CDR2 YYNGEE. CDR3 DNA sequence: TGTGCCAGCAGCGGGACTTGGGAAGGCGGGGGGGAGACCCAGTACTTC. It encodes CASSGTWEGGGETQYF. The full variable domain, in which reference TRBV9 and TRBJ2-5 provide the parts outside the CDR3, is DSGVTQTPKHLITATGQRVTLRCSPRSGDLSVYWYQQSLDQGLQFLIQYYNGEERAKGNILERFSAQQFPDLHSELNLSSLELGDSALYFCASSGTWEGGGETQYFGPGTRLLVL.

The chain has TRBV27 and TRBJ2-1; 9 nucleotides line up with TRBD1. CDR3 length: 16 amino acids. Germline CDR1 is MNHEY and CDR2 is SMNVEV (reference sequence). With V trimmed by 2 bases and J by 5 bases, 7 bases remained unmatched. CDR3 bases: TGTGCCAGCAGTTTAGAGGGGACAGGGTACAACAATGAGCAGTTCTTC. Translating gives CASSLEGTGYNNEQFF.

CDR3 nucleotide sequence: TGTGCCAGCAGTGAAAGACAGGGACATGGCTACACCTTC. This sequence encodes CASSERQGHGYTF. The V and J genes are TRBV6-5 and TRBJ1-2, with 7 bases that match TRBD1. The length of the CDR3 is 13 residues. Germline V CDR1 and CDR2: MNHEY, SVGAGI. J was trimmed by 6 bases and V by 5 bases; bases with no gene match: 6.

V and J are TRBV4-3 and TRBJ2-1, with 8 bases aligning to TRBD1. The CDR3 is made up of 19 amino acids. Germline values: CDR1 LGHNA, CDR2 YSLEER. V trimming: 4 bases; J trimming: 2 bases; junction bases outside the gene matches: 16. The CDR3 reads CASSPEMTGDEAAYNEQFF. The CDR3 DNA follows: TGCGCCAGCAGCCCGGAGATGACAGGGGATGAGGCGGCCTACAATGAGCAGTTCTTC.

V usage is TRBV11-1 and J usage is TRBJ2-1, with D possibly TRBD2 on 7 matching bases. Germline lookup yields CDR1 SGHAT and CDR2 FQDESV (reference sequence). The CDR3 extends over 16 amino acids. With 2 bases removed from V and 1 base from J, the gap between germline ends came to 12 bases. This chain's CDR3 is CASSLRGGGSYNEQFF. The CDR3 DNA follows: TGTGCCAGCAGCTTAAGGGGGGGAGGGTCCTACAATGAGCAGTTCTTC.

This chain joins TRBV6-5 and TRBJ2-2, with D perhaps TRBD2 (5 bases). Germline V gene data show CDR1 as MNHEY and CDR2 as SVGAGI. Trimming cost V 7 bases and J 6 bases, with 9 bases left between them. The CDR3 has 12 residues. CDR3 protein: CASTWGAGELFF. The CDR3 nucleotides are TGTGCCAGCACATGGGGAGCCGGGGAGCTGTTTTTT.